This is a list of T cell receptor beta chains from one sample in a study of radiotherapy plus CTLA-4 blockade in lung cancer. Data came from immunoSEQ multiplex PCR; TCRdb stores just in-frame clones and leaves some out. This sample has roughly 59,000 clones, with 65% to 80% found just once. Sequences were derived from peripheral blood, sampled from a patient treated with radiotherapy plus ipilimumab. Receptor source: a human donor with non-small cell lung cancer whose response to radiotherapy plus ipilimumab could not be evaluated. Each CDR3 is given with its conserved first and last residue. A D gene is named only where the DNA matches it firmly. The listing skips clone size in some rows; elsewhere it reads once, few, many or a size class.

CDR3nt: TGTGCCAGCAGCTCGACAGGGATATACGAGCAGTACTTC
CDR3aa: CASSSTGIYEQYF
abundance: .
v_gene: TRBV5-6
j_gene: TRBJ2-7
d_gene: TRBD1

CDR3nt: TGCGCCAGCAGCTTGAAAGCGGGGGGGTCGCGAGAGACCCAGTACTTC
CDR3aa: CASSLKAGGSRETQYF
abundance: .
v_gene: TRBV5-1
j_gene: TRBJ2-5
d_gene: TRBD2

CDR3nt: TGTGCCAGCAGTGGAGAGAAACAGGGGTATAACTATGGCTACACCTTC
CDR3aa: CASSGEKQGYNYGYTF
abundance: .
v_gene: TRBV2
j_gene: TRBJ1-2
d_gene: TRBD1

CDR3nt: TGTGCCAGCGATGACGGACCCCGGGGAGTCCAAGAGACCCAGTACTTC
CDR3aa: CASDDGPRGVQETQYF
abundance: .
v_gene: TRBV27
j_gene: TRBJ2-5
d_gene: .

CDR3nt: TGTGCCAGCAGCCAAGAAAGGCGGGGCTTTCACAATGAGCAGTTCTTC
CDR3aa: CASSQERRGFHNEQFF
abundance: .
v_gene: TRBV6-6
j_gene: TRBJ2-1
d_gene: .

CDR3nt: TGTGCCAGCAGGCCATCGGGGACAGGGGGAGAAAAACTGTTTTTT
CDR3aa: CASRPSGTGGEKLFF
abundance: .
v_gene: TRBV6-5
j_gene: TRBJ1-4
d_gene: TRBD1

CDR3nt: TGTGCCAGCAGCTTAGCGGGAGGGACCTACGAGCAGTACTTC
CDR3aa: CASSLAGGTYEQYF
abundance: .
v_gene: TRBV7-2
j_gene: TRBJ2-7
d_gene: TRBD2

CDR3nt: TGTGCCAGCAGCTCGGGTGGCGGTCGTGGCTACACCTTC
CDR3aa: CASSSGGGRGYTF
abundance: once
v_gene: TRBV7-9
j_gene: TRBJ1-2
d_gene: .

CDR3nt: TGTGCCAGTCAGCCCGGGACAGGGGGTCAGCCCCAGCATTTT
CDR3aa: CASQPGTGGQPQHF
abundance: .
v_gene: TRBV27
j_gene: TRBJ1-5
d_gene: TRBD1

CDR3nt: TGTGCCAGCAGCGAAAGAGAAGCAGCTTGGAGCACTGAAGCTTTCTTT
CDR3aa: CASSEREAAWSTEAFF
abundance: .
v_gene: TRBV11-3
j_gene: TRBJ1-1
d_gene: .

CDR3nt: TGTGCCAGCAGACAGGGTACTAATGAAAAACTGTTTTTT
CDR3aa: CASRQGTNEKLFF
abundance: .
v_gene: TRBV4-2
j_gene: TRBJ1-4
d_gene: .

CDR3nt: TGTGCCAGCAGCTTAGGACCACCCGGGGACATTCAGTACTTC
CDR3aa: CASSLGPPGDIQYF
abundance: .
v_gene: TRBV11-3
j_gene: TRBJ2-4
d_gene: .

CDR3nt: TGCAGTGCTCAGGGTACCAATGGCTACACCTTC
CDR3aa: CSAQGTNGYTF
abundance: once
v_gene: TRBV20-1
j_gene: TRBJ1-2
d_gene: .

CDR3nt: TGTGCCAGCAGTTACGCGGGGGTCGAGCACACTGAAGCTTTCTTT
CDR3aa: CASSYAGVEHTEAFF
abundance: .
v_gene: TRBV6-5
j_gene: TRBJ1-1
d_gene: .

CDR3nt: TGTGCCAGTAGTATAGGACTAGCGGGAGTCAATGAGCAGTTCTTC
CDR3aa: CASSIGLAGVNEQFF
abundance: few
v_gene: TRBV19
j_gene: TRBJ2-1
d_gene: TRBD2

CDR3nt: TGTGCCATCAGTGATCCCCAGGCGATATCGGACACCATATATTTT
CDR3aa: CAISDPQAISDTIYF
abundance: .
v_gene: TRBV10-3
j_gene: TRBJ1-3
d_gene: .